The entry that follows covers one TCR beta chain sequence. The antigen is not known. This sample was included in a study of beta chain features in type 1 diabetes. Turning to the study itself: Investigators examined more than 90 million sorted cells across all samples.

Purity of each sorted population was above 95%. Every bit of the isolated RNA underwent reverse transcription, so sequencing read expressed TCRB transcripts. Naive, central memory and regulatory T cell samples averaged roughly 4 million reads. The data were produced by immunoSEQ multiplex PCR, yet TCRdb's version contains in-frame clones alone and is incomplete. The sample holds around 650,000 clones; around an eighth are singletons and the top ten take roughly 0.12%. General study findings and limits: Junctions at VDJ sites from type 1 diabetes patients had fewer insertions and more deletions. All four CD4+ subsets from Type 1 diabetes patients carried moderately but significantly shorter TCRB CDR3s.

This CDR3 has 15 residues. CDR1 is SGDLS and CDR2 is YYNGEE in the germline V gene. The ends lost 3 bases at V and 2 bases at J; junction bases unmatched: 5. The origin of this receptor is a man younger than 45 with type 1 diabetes. This chain joins TRBV9 and TRBJ1-3; 7 bases map to TRBD1. The sequenced sample was naive CD4+ T cells from blood. Written as DNA, the CDR3 is TGTGCCAGCAGCGAGCGGGACAGAGCTGGAAACACCATATATTTT. This gives the protein CASSERDRAGNTIYF.